The clone carrying this TCR beta chain appeared a few times. Profiling relied on immunoSEQ multiplex PCR, and the TCRdb table lists in-frame clones only, not all of them. The sample records 90,000 to 150,000 clones, roughly nine tenths being singletons. This entry comes from a study of T cell responses to AZD1222 COVID-19 vaccine. V shed 2 bases, J shed 1 base, and the junction held 10 bases outside the gene matches. The CDR3 is 18 amino acids. Germline V gives CDR1 SEHNR, CDR2 FQNEAQ (reference sequence). The specimen was peripheral blood, collected 28 days after the second AZD1222 dose. This receptor was identified in an adult who received the AZD1222 COVID-19 vaccine. V usage is TRBV7-9 and J usage is TRBJ2-7, with 11 bases aligning to TRBD2. The CDR3, as DNA: TGTGCCAGCAGCTTATCTCTCCAAGGACTAGCGGGTTCCTACGAGCAGTACTTC. It codes for CASSLSLQGLAGSYEQYF. Full variable domain (rest looked up from reference TRBV7-9 and TRBJ2-7): DTGVSQNPRHKITKRGQNVTFRCDPISEHNRLYWYRQTLGQGPEFLTYFQNEAQLEKSRLLSDRFSAERPKGSFSTLEIQRTEQGDSAMYLCASSLSLQGLAGSYEQYFGPGTRLTVT.